The 2 T cell receptor beta chains reported below all come from one sample, sequenced in a study of control samples from healthy donors and cancer patients. TCRdb's table, derived via immunoSEQ multiplex PCR, lists solely in-frame clones and lacks some. The table includes 60,000 to 70,000 clones, approximately 80% detected once. Sample: PBMCs. These receptors came from a woman between 45 and 65 years old with lung cancer.

The CDR3 DNA reads TGCAGCGTTTTACAGGGCGGGGACACTGAAGCTTTCTTT. This codes for CSVLQGGDTEAFF. The chain uses TRBV29-1 and TRBJ1-1, with D possibly matching TRBD1 (6 bases). The germline V and J ends were trimmed by 5 bases and 3 bases, with 13 bases remaining between them. The CDR3 is 13 amino acids. Germline V gene lookup returns CDR1 SQVTM and CDR2 ANQGSEA.

In its sample, this clone was seen once. The chain links TRBV5-1 to TRBJ2-1; TRBD2 matches at 8 bases. V trimming: 2 bases; J trimming: 4 bases; junction bases outside the gene matches: 5. The CDR3 totals 15 residues. Per germline, CDR1 SGHRS and CDR2 YFSETQ. CDR3 protein: CASSLSLAGYNEQFF. Written as DNA, the CDR3 is TGCGCCAGCAGCTTAAGCCTAGCGGGTTACAATGAGCAGTTCTTC. Full variable domain (remainder filled in from reference TRBV5-1 and TRBJ2-1): KAGVTQTPRYLIKTRGQQVTLSCSPISGHRSVSWYQQTPGQGLQFLFEYFSETQRNKGNFPGRFSGRQFSNSRSEMNVSTLELGDSALYLCASSLSLAGYNEQFFGPGTRLTVL.